The 28 T cell receptor beta chains reported below all come from one sample, sequenced in a study of response to subunit inactivated influenza vaccine (dated by TCRdb to between 2017 and 2018). The meaning of the sample's time point label: around 45 days after influenza vaccine administration. Library generation was performed with RT-PCR. TCRdb records Illumina HiSeq 2500 as the sequencer. TCRdb ran its own pipeline on the public reads, namely fastp trimming at Q25 and MiXCR clone calling, and kept in-frame beta chains. CDR3 protein sequences are deduplicated, and each keeps its most common genes and DNA. The table for this sample lists more than 400,000 distinct CDR3 sequences; around 9.9% of them were counted only once. The ten largest make up about 12% of the sample. The sample in question was PBMCs from blood, obtained 45 days after vaccination. The source is a man between 45 and 60 years old who received an inactivated influenza vaccine. Donor details come from another sample of the same person, matched by shared clones.

In its sample, this clonotype was seen a few times. V is TRBV11-1 and J is TRBJ2-1; 7 bases align to TRBD2. CDR1 is SGHAT, CDR2 FQDESV, per germline (reference sequence). J lost 0 bases, V lost 5 bases, and 13 bases had no gene match. This CDR3 contains 18 residues. The CDR3 nucleotides are TGTGCCAGCAGCCGGTTTCGAGGGACTACAAGCTCCTACAATGAGCAGTTCTTC. Translated, it gives CASSRFRGTTSSYNEQFF.

Only a few counts were recorded for this clonotype. This chain joins TRBV3-1 and TRBJ2-1, with D unresolved. This CDR3 comprises 16 residues. V lost 1 base and J lost 7, with 17 bases in between. From germline, CDR1 is LGHDT and CDR2 YNNKEL (reference sequence). DNA of the CDR3: TGTGCCAGCAGCCAAGCTCGGGTCGCCTGGGATAATGAGCAGTTCTTC. Residues: CASSQARVAWDNEQFF.

This clonotype was recorded a few times. V gene TRBV12-3 or TRBV12-4 combines with J gene TRBJ1-3; tentative D call: TRBD1 (5 bases). Trimming took 5 bases from V and 2 from J, leaving 16 bases between them. The CDR3 covers 16 residues. The CDR3 loop is CASSDPGHSTGNTIYF. The CDR3 nucleotides read TGTGCCAGCAGTGACCCCGGACATTCCACTGGAAACACCATATATTTT.

This clonotype was seen more than once but under ten times. V gene TRBV12-3 or TRBV12-4 combines with J gene TRBJ2-7; TRBD1 is a possible D gene (6 bases). V was trimmed by 1 base and J by 5 bases, leaving 12 bases between them. The CDR3 is made up of 14 amino acids. The DNA for the CDR3 is TGTGCCAGCAGTTTAGGTACACAGGGCGACGAGCAGTACTTC. Translated: CASSLGTQGDEQYF.

The V gene is TRBV5-1, the J gene TRBJ1-5, with D unresolved. The CDR3 is 13 amino acids. Germline V lookup: CDR1 SGHRS, CDR2 YFSETQ. V was trimmed by 1 base and J by 6 bases, leaving 8 bases between them. This CDR3 reads CASSLRTGQPQHF. The CDR3 bases are TGCGCCAGCAGCTTGCGGACCGGTCAGCCCCAGCATTTT.

The sample holds many counts of this clonotype. J is TRBJ2-2 and V is TRBV12-3 or TRBV12-4; tentatively, D is TRBD2 (5 bases). This CDR3 region has 12 residues. Trimming took 4 bases from V and 10 from J, leaving 10 bases between them. In DNA, the CDR3 is TGTGCCAGCAGTTGGGGAGCAGAGGAGCTGTTTTTT. Protein sequence: CASSWGAEELFF.

The V gene is TRBV6-5, the J gene TRBJ2-5; the D is unclear. Trimming left V 0 bases short and J 5 bases short, with 10 bases between. The CDR3 covers 14 residues. Germline V gene sequence: CDR1 MNHEY, CDR2 SVGAGI. CDR3 protein: CASSYSSRGETQYF. The CDR3 bases are TGTGCCAGCAGTTACTCTTCGCGCGGCGAGACCCAGTACTTC.

CDR3 bases: TGTGCCAGCAGCTTCTCAGGGCCCTATGGCTACACCTTC. As protein: CASSFSGPYGYTF. The rearrangement joins TRBV7-2 to TRBJ1-2, with D perhaps TRBD1 (5 bases). This CDR3 has 13 residues. CDR1 is SGHTA, CDR2 FQGNSA, per germline. V gave up 3 bases and J gave up 4 bases, with 9 bases separating them.

The sample holds a few counts of this clonotype. The chain couples TRBV20-1 to TRBJ2-2; 9 positions agree with TRBD2. In germline, CDR1 is DFQATT, CDR2 SNEGSKA (reference sequence). V lost 0 bases and J lost 4; bases outside the gene matches: 6. CDR3 length equals 16 residues. The CDR3 sequence: CSARDLSGSATGELFF. The CDR3 bases are TGCAGTGCTAGAGATCTTAGCGGGAGTGCCACCGGGGAGCTGTTTTTT.

The chain combines TRBV3-1 with TRBJ2-1; 9 positions agree with TRBD2. Germline V gene sequence: CDR1 LGHDT, CDR2 YNNKEL (reference sequence). This CDR3 is 14 amino acids long. After removal of 2 bases from V and 5 bases from J, the junction contained 1 base not matched to a gene. The CDR3 nucleotides read TGTGCCAGCAGCCAACGCGGGGGGGACAATGAGCAGTTCTTC. Translating it yields CASSQRGGDNEQFF.

There are a few counts of this clonotype. This chain joins TRBV4-3 and TRBJ1-1; tentative D call: TRBD1 (6 bases). The CDR3 is made up of 15 amino acids. CDR1 is LGHNA and CDR2 is YSLEER in the germline V gene. Trimming stripped 0 bases from V and 0 bases from J, with 8 bases between. In DNA, the CDR3 is TGCGCCAGCAGCCAAGAACCAGGGGTGAACACTGAAGCTTTCTTT. It specifies CASSQEPGVNTEAFF.

This clonotype was observed a few times. The rearrangement joins TRBV5-1 to TRBJ1-4; D not resolved. V gave up 5 bases and J gave up 2 bases, with 10 bases separating them. The length of the CDR3 is 14 residues. Germline values: CDR1 SGHRS, CDR2 YFSETQ. In DNA form, the CDR3 reads TGCGCCAGCAGTTCCGTGGGCACTAATGAAAAACTGTTTTTT. Its translation: CASSSVGTNEKLFF.

This clonotype occurred many times. V usage is TRBV7-2 and J usage is TRBJ1-1; D gene unclear. There are 14 residues in the CDR3. Germline assignment: CDR1 SGHTA and CDR2 FQGNSA. Trimming removed 1 base at V and 0 bases at J, with 6 bases between. CDR3 DNA sequence: TGTGCCAGCAGCTTAGTGGGGATGAACACTGAAGCTTTCTTT. It codes for CASSLVGMNTEAFF.

This clonotype occurred a few times. The genes are TRBV5-1 and TRBJ1-1; 8 bases map to TRBD1. The J segment lost 6 bases and the V segment lost 4 bases, leaving 8 bases of the junction unmatched. The CDR3 spans 14 residues. The germline V gene encodes CDR1 SGHRS and CDR2 YFSETQ. The CDR3 region has the DNA TGCGCCAGCAGCCTGACAGGGGAAGTGGCTGAAGCTTTCTTT. Encoded protein: CASSLTGEVAEAFF.

This clonotype was counted many times. The V and J genes are TRBV5-1 and TRBJ2-5; D remains ambiguous. Germline CDR1 reads SGHRS; CDR2 reads YFSETQ. Trimming left V 2 bases short and J 1 base short, with 0 bases between. The CDR3 runs 11 residues. DNA of the CDR3: TGCGCCAGCAGCTTCCAAGAGACCCAGTACTTC. Translating gives CASSFQETQYF.

This clonotype was observed a few times. The chain joins TRBV6-5 to TRBJ2-3; D is possibly TRBD1 (5 bases). CDR1 MNHEY and CDR2 SVGAGI come from the germline V gene. The CDR3 totals 15 residues. V was cut by 0 bases and J by 2 bases, with 9 bases left in between. CDR3 residues: CASSYSRVNTDTQYF. In DNA form, the CDR3 reads TGTGCCAGCAGTTACTCCAGGGTAAACACAGATACGCAGTATTTT.

There are a few counts of this clonotype. Written as DNA, the CDR3 is TGTGCCAGCAGAAGTTCGACAGGGGGCCTAAACAATGAGCAGTTCTTC. Translation: CASRSSTGGLNNEQFF. This rearrangement joins TRBV12-3 or TRBV12-4 to TRBJ2-1; TRBD1 matches 10 bases. Trimming at V came to 6 bases and at J to 5 bases, leaving 10 bases not matched to a gene. CDR3 length: 16 amino acids.

The rearrangement joins TRBV29-1 to TRBJ2-3; TRBD2 aligns across 10 bases. V was pared by 1 base and J by 5 bases, with 6 bases of the junction left unmatched. CDR3 size: 15 residues. Germline CDR1 and CDR2: SQVTM and ANQGSEA. DNA of the CDR3: TGCAGCGTTGAAGTGGGAGCGGGGGGGCTAGATACGCAGTATTTT. Its protein is CSVEVGAGGLDTQYF.

CDR3 coding DNA: TGTGCCAGCAGCTTTTCCACAGGGAGCTCCTACGAGCAGTACTTC. It is translated as CASSFSTGSSYEQYF. The chain couples TRBV7-9 to TRBJ2-7; D is perhaps TRBD1 (6 bases). Germline V gene data show CDR1 as SEHNR and CDR2 as FQNEAQ (reference sequence). The CDR3 is 15 residues long. The V end lost 3 bases, the J end lost 0 bases, and 12 bases lay between the germline ends.

The chain has TRBV10-3 and TRBJ2-2; D may match TRBD1 or TRBD2 (7 bases each). CDR3 length: 17 amino acids. V was trimmed by 4 bases and J by 1 base, leaving 16 bases between them. Germline CDR1 and CDR2: ENHRY and SYGVKD. Here the CDR3 DNA reads TGTGCCATCAGTGGGCAGACAGGGACTAAGAACACCGGGGAGCTGTTTTTT. It encodes CAISGQTGTKNTGELFF.

This clonotype was counted at least ten times. This CDR3 reads CASSKMGAQGNYGYTF. The CDR3 coding sequence is TGTGCCAGCAGCAAGATGGGGGCTCAAGGGAACTATGGCTACACCTTC. This chain joins TRBV21-1 and TRBJ1-2; TRBD1, the table's D call, was not compared with the DNA. TRBV21-1 is deemed a pseudogene. This CDR3 has 16 residues.

A few counts support this clonotype. The chain has TRBV6-5 and TRBJ2-5; D is perhaps TRBD2 (6 bases). The CDR3 consists of 15 residues. V was shortened by 0 bases and J by 4 bases, with 12 bases between the two germline ends. CDR1 MNHEY and CDR2 SVGAGI come from the germline V gene. The CDR3 region is CASSYSLTGRETQYF. In DNA form, the CDR3 reads TGTGCCAGCAGTTACTCGTTGACCGGGAGAGAGACCCAGTACTTC.

The chain recombines TRBV5-5 with TRBJ2-7, with 7 positions matching TRBD1. The CDR3 has 15 amino acids. V was clipped by 4 bases and J by 0 bases; unmatched bases: 7. Germline CDR1 reads SGHKS; CDR2 reads YYEKEE (reference sequence). Here the CDR3 DNA reads TGTGCCAGCAGCAGTAGGACAGGTCTCTCCTACGAGCAGTACTTC. Its translation: CASSSRTGLSYEQYF.

This chain uses TRBV27 with TRBJ2-1, with D unclear. Trimming shortened V by 2 bases and J by 5 bases, and 10 bases separated the two germline ends. Germline CDR1 and CDR2: MNHEY and SMNVEV (reference sequence). CDR3 length: 14 amino acids. Here the CDR3 DNA reads TGTGCCAGCAGTTTAACCCGGGCAAACAATGAGCAGTTCTTC. Encoded protein: CASSLTRANNEQFF.

This clonotype was counted between two and nine times. An end of the junction does not agree with germline; a read error may underlie this. The chain carries TRBV4-2 and TRBJ1-2; 7 positions agree with TRBD1. The CDR3 is 13 amino acids. The germline V gene encodes CDR1 LGHNA and CDR2 YNFKEQ. In nucleotides, the CDR3 is TGTGCCAGCAGCCAAGAACCGTCGGGACAGACCAACTTC. Protein product: CASSQEPSGQTNF.

There are a few counts of this clonotype. V and J are TRBV20-1 and TRBJ2-7; no clear D gene. The CDR3 contains 13 residues. Trimming removed 0 bases at V and 1 base at J, with 7 bases between. CDR1 is DFQATT and CDR2 is SNEGSKA in the germline V gene (reference sequence). The CDR3 region has the DNA TGCAGTGCTAGAGATTTCAGGTCCTACGAGCAGTACTTC. Encoded protein: CSARDFRSYEQYF.

The genes are TRBV7-9 and TRBJ2-1; a possible D gene is TRBD1 (5 bases). Germline CDR1 SEHNR, CDR2 FQNEAQ (reference sequence). V lost 8 bases, J lost 5 bases, and 13 bases lay in between. The CDR3 extends over 13 amino acids. CDR3 sequence reads: CASGSGAHNEQFF. DNA of the CDR3: TGTGCCAGCGGCTCTGGGGCACACAATGAGCAGTTCTTC. The full variable domain, completed using reference TRBV7-9 and TRBJ2-1, is DTGVSQNPRHKITKRGQNVTFRCDPISEHNRLYWYRQTLGQGPEFLTYFQNEAQLEKSRLLSDRFSAERPKGSFSTLEIQRTEQGDSAMYLCASGSGAHNEQFFGPGTRLTVL.

The V and J genes are TRBV28 and TRBJ2-7; 8 bases agree with TRBD1. The CDR3 contains 14 residues. The germline gives CDR1 MDHEN, CDR2 SYDVKM. J lost 6 bases, V lost 4 bases, and 8 bases had no gene match. Here the CDR3 reads CASSSYLDRAEQYF. As DNA, the CDR3 is TGTGCCAGCAGTTCATACTTGGACAGGGCCGAGCAGTACTTC.